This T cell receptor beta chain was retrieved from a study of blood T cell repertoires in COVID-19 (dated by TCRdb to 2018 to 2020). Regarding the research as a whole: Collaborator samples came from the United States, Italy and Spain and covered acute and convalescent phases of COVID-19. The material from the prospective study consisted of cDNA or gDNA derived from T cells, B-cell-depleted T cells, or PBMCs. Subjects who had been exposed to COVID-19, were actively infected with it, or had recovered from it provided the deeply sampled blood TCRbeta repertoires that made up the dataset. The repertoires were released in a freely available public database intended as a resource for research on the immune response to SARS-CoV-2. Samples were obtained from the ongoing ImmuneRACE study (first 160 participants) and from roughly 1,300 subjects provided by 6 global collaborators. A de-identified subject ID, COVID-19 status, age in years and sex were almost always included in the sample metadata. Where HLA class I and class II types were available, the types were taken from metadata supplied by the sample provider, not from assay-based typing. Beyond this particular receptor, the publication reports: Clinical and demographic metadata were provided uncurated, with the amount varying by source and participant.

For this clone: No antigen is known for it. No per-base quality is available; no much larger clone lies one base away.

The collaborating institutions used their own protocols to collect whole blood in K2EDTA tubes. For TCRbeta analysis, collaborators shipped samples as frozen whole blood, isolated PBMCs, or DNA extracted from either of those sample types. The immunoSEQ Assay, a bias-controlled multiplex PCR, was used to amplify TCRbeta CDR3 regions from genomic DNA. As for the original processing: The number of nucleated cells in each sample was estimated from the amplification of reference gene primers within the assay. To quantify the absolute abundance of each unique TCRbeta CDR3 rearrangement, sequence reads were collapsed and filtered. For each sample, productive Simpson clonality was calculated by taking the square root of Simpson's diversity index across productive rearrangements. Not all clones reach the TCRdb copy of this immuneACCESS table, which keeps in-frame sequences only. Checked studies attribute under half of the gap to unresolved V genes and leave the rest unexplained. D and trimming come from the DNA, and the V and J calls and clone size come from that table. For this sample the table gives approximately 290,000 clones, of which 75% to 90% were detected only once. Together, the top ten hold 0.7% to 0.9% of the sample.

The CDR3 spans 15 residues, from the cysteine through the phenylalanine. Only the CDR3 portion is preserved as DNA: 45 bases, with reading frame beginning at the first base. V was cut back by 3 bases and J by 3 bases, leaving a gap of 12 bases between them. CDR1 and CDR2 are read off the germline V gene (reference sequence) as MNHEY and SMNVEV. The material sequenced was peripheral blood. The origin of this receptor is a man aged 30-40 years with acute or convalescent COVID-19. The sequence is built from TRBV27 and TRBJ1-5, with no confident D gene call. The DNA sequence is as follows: TGTGCCAGCAGTTTTCGACGAACAGACAATCAGCCCCAGCATTTT. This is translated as CASSFRRTDNQPQHF.